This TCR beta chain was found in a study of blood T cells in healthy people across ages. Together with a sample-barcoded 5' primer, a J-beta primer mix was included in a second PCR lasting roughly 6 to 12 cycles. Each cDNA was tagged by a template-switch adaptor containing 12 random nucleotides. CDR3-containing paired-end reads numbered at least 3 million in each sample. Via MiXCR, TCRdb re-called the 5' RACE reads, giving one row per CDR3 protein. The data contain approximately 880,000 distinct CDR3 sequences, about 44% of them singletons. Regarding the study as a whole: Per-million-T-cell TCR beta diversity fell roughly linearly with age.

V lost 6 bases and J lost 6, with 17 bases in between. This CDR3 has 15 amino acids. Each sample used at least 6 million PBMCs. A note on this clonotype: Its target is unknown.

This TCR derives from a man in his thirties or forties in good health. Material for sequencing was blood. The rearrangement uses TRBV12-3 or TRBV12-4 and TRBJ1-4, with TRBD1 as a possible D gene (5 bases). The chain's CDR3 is CASRPSPAGDEKLFF. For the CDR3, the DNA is TGTGCCAGCAGGCCATCCCCGGCGGGGGATGAAAAACTGTTTTTT.